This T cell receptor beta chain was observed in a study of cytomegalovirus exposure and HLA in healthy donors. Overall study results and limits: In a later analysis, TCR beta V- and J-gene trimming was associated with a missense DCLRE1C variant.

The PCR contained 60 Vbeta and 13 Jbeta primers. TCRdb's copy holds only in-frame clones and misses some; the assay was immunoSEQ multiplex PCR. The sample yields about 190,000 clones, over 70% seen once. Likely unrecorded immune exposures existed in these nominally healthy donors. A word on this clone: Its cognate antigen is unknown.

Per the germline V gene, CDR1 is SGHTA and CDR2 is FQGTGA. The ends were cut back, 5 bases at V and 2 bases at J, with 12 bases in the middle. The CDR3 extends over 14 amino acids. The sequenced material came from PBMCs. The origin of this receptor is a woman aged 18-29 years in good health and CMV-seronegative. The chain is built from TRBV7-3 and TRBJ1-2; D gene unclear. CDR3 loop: CASSPEEGNYGYTF. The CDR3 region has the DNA TGTGCCAGCAGCCCAGAGGAGGGAAACTATGGCTACACCTTC.